This T cell receptor (beta chain) was captured in a study of blood T cell repertoires in COVID-19. Assay used: immunoSEQ multiplex PCR; TCRdb lists only in-frame clones, some missing. The data show 90,000 to 130,000 clones, around 80% seen once. The length of the CDR3 is 18 residues. Germline V gene data show CDR1 as MNHEY and CDR2 as SVGEGT. V gave up 0 bases and J gave up 2 bases; unmatched junction bases: 11. The chain couples TRBV6-2 or TRBV6-3 to TRBJ2-3; 7 bases agree with TRBD2. The source material was peripheral blood. The clonotype originates from a woman of 80 years or more with acute or convalescent COVID-19. CDR3 in amino acids: CASSYSAYSSGLTDTQYF. CDR3 bases: TGTGCCAGCAGTTACTCGGCCTACTCTAGCGGCCTCACAGATACGCAGTATTTT.